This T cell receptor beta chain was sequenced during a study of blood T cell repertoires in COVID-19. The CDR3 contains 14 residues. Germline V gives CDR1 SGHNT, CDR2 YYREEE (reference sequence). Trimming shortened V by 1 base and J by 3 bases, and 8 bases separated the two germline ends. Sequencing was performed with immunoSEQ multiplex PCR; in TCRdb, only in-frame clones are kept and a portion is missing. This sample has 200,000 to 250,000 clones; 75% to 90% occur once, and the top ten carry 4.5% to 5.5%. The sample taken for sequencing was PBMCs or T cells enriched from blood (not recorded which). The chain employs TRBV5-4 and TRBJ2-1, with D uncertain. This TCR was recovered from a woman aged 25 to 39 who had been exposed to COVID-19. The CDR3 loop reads CASSLPPGYNEQFF. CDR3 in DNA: TGTGCCAGCAGCTTGCCCCCAGGCTACAATGAGCAGTTCTTC. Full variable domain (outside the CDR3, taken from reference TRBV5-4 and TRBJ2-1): ETGVTQSPTHLIKTRGQQVTLRCSSQSGHNTVSWYQQALGQGPQFIFQYYREEENGRGNFPPRFSGLQFPNYSSELNVNALELDDSALYLCASSLPPGYNEQFFGPGTRLTVL.